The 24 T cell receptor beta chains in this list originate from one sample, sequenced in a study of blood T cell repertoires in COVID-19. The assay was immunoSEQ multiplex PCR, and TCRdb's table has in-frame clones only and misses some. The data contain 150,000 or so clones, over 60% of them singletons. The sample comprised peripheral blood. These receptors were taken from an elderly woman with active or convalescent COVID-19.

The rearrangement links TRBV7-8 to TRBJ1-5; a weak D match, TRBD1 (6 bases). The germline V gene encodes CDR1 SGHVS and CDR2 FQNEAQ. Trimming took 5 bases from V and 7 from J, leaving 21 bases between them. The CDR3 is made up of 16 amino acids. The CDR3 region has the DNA TGTGCCAGCAGCACAGGTCGACAGGTGAGGGGGCAGCCCCAGCATTTT. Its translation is CASSTGRQVRGQPQHF.

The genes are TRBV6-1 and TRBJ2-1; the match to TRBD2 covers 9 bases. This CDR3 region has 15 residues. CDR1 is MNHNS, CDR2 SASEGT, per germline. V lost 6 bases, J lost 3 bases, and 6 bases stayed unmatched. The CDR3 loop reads CASRSRGGNYNEQFF. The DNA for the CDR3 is TGTGCCAGCAGATCGCGGGGGGGTAACTACAATGAGCAGTTCTTC.

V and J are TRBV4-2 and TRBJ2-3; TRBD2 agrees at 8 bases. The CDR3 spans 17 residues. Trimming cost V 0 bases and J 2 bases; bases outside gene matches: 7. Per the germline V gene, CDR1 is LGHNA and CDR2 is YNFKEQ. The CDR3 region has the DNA TGTGCCAGCAGCCAAGATCTCGGGGGGGGGCCCACAGATACGCAGTATTTT. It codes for CASSQDLGGGPTDTQYF.

The CDR3 region has the DNA TGTGCCAGCAGGACAGGGGGCGCTTGGAACACTGAAGCTTTCTTT. Translating gives CASRTGGAWNTEAFF. This chain uses TRBV6-5 with TRBJ1-1; TRBD1 aligns across 10 bases. Trimming at V came to 6 bases and at J to 1 base, leaving 5 bases not matched to a gene. The CDR3 totals 15 residues. Germline loops: CDR1 MNHEY, CDR2 SVGAGI.

CDR3 nucleotide sequence: TGTGCCAGCTCACCGTCTAGCGGGGCAAGCACAGATACGCAGTATTTT. This gives the protein CASSPSSGASTDTQYF. The chain uses TRBV18 and TRBJ2-3; 9 positions match TRBD2. CDR1 KGHSH and CDR2 LQKENI come from the germline V gene. The CDR3 runs to 16 residues. Losses at the gene ends were 3 bases for V and 0 bases for J; bases not matched to a gene: 4. Full variable domain (outside the CDR3, taken from reference TRBV18 and TRBJ2-3): NAGVMQNPRHLVRRRGQEARLRCSPMKGHSHVYWYRQLPEEGLKFMVYLQKENIIDESGMPKERFSAEFPKEGPSILRIQQVVRGDSAAYFCASSPSSGASTDTQYFGPGTRLTVL.

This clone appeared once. CDR3 residues: CASSPARGEAFF. As DNA, the CDR3 is TGTGCCAGCTCACCGGCCAGGGGGGAAGCTTTCTTT. The chain has TRBV18 and TRBJ1-1, with 7 bases matching TRBD1. CDR1 and CDR2 (germline): KGHSH, LQKENI. There are 12 residues in the CDR3. After removal of 3 bases from V and 8 bases from J, the junction contained 3 bases not matched to a gene.

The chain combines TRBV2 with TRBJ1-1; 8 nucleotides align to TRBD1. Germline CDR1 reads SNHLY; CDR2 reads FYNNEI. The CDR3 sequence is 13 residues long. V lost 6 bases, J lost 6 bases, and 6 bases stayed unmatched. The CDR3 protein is CASRDRERAEAFF. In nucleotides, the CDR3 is TGTGCCAGCAGGGACAGGGAAAGGGCTGAAGCTTTCTTT.

CDR3 region: CASSLGPTGDETQYF. The CDR3, as DNA: TGCGCCAGCAGCTTGGGCCCTACGGGGGATGAGACCCAGTACTTC. V is TRBV5-1 and J is TRBJ2-5; perhaps TRBD2 as D (6 bases). V was shortened by 0 bases and J by 5 bases, with 14 bases between the two germline ends. The CDR3 has 15 residues. The germline gives CDR1 SGHRS, CDR2 YFSETQ.

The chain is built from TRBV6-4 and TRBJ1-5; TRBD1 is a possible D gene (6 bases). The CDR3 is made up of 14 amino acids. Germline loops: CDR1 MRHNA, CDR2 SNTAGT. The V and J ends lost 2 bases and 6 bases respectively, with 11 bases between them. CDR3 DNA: TGTGCCAGCAGTGACACCAGGGGCGGTCAGCCCCAGCATTTT. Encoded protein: CASSDTRGGQPQHF.

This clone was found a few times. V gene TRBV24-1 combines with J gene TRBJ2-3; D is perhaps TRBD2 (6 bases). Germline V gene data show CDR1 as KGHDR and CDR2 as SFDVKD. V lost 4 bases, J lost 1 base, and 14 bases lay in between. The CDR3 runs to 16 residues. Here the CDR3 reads CATSDPTSLGTDTQYF. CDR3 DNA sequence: TGTGCCACCAGTGACCCCACTAGCCTCGGCACAGATACGCAGTATTTT.

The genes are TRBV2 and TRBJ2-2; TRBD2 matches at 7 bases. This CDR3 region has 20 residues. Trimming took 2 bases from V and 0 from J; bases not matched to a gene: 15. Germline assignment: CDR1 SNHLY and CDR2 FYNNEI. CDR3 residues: CASSEFSTSDGSANTGELFF. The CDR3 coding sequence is TGTGCCAGCAGTGAATTCTCTACTAGCGATGGTAGCGCGAACACCGGGGAGCTGTTTTTT.

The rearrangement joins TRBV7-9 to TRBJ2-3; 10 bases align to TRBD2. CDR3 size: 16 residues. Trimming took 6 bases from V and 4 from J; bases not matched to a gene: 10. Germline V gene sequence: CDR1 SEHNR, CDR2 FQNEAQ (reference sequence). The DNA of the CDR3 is TGTGCCAGCAGACCCCAAGCGGGGGGGCCTCCAGATACGCAGTATTTT. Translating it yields CASRPQAGGPPDTQYF.

Here the CDR3 reads CASSLRGGTEAFF. The CDR3 nucleotides read TGCGCCAGCAGCTTAAGAGGGGGCACTGAAGCTTTCTTT. The rearrangement uses TRBV5-1 and TRBJ1-1, with a weak D call TRBD1 (6 bases). V lost 2 bases and J 4 bases, leaving 9 bases between the germline ends. The germline V gene has CDR1 SGHRS and CDR2 YFSETQ. The CDR3 contains 13 residues. Based on the CDR3 plus reference TRBV5-1 and TRBJ1-1, the full variable domain is KAGVTQTPRYLIKTRGQQVTLSCSPISGHRSVSWYQQTPGQGLQFLFEYFSETQRNKGNFPGRFSGRQFSNSRSEMNVSTLELGDSALYLCASSLRGGTEAFFGQGTRLTVV.

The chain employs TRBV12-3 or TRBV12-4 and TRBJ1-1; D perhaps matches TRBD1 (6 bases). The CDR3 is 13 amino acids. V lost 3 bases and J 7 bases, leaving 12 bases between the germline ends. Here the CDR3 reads CASSLGGPGEAFF. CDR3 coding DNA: TGTGCCAGCAGTTTGGGGGGGCCGGGTGAAGCTTTCTTT.

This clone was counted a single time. The CDR3 DNA reads as TGTGCCAGCAGCTTAGCGGCTGAGGTCACTGAAGCTTTCTTT. Protein: CASSLAAEVTEAFF. The rearrangement joins TRBV7-9 to TRBJ1-1, with no clear D. V gave up 0 bases and J gave up 4 bases, with 9 bases separating them. There are 14 residues in the CDR3. Per the germline V gene, CDR1 is SEHNR and CDR2 is FQNEAQ (reference sequence).

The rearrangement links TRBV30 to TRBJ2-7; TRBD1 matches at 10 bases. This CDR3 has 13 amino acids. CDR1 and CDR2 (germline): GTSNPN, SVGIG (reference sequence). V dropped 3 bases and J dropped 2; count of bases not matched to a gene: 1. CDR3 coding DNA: TGTGCCTGGAGGACAGGGGGCACCTACGAGCAGTACTTC. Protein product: CAWRTGGTYEQYF.

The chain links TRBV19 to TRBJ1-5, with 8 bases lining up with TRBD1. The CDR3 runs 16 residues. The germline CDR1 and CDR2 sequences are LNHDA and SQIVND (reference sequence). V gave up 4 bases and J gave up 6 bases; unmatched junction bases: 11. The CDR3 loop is CASSTPGTGMGQPQHF. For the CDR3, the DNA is TGTGCCAGTAGTACTCCCGGGACAGGTATGGGTCAGCCCCAGCATTTT.

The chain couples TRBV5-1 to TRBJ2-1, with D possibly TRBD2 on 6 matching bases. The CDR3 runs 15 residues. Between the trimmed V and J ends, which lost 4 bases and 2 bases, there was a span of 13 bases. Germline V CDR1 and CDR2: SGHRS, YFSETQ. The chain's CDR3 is CASSVAGFAYNEQFF. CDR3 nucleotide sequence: TGCGCCAGCAGCGTTGCGGGGTTCGCCTACAATGAGCAGTTCTTC.

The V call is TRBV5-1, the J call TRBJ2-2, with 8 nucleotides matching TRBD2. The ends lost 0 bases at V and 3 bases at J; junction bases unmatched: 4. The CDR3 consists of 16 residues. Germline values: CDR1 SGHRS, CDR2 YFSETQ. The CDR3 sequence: CASSLVAGGHTGELFF. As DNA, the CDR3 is TGCGCCAGCAGCTTGGTTGCGGGGGGACACACCGGGGAGCTGTTTTTT.

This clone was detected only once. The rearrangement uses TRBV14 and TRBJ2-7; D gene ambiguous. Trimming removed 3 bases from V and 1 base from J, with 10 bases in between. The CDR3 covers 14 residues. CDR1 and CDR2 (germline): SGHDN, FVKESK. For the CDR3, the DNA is TGTGCCAGCAGCCACCGGCTAGGTTCCTACGAGCAGTACTTC. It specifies CASSHRLGSYEQYF.

The DNA for the CDR3 is TGTGCCAGCAGGAGCGACCCCTACGAGCAGTACTTC. Translated: CASRSDPYEQYF. The J gene is TRBJ2-7, the V gene TRBV6-5, with D unclear. The germline V gene has CDR1 MNHEY and CDR2 SVGAGI. The V end was cut by 6 bases, the J end by 2 bases, with 8 bases between. The CDR3 consists of 12 residues.

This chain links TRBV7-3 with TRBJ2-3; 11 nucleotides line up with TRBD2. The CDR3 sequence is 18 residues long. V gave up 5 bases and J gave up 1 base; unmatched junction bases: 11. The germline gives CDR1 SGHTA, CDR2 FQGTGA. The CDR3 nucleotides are TGTGCCAGCAGCCCGACGTCCGGGACTAGCGGTGGCACAGATACGCAGTATTTT. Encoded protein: CASSPTSGTSGGTDTQYF.

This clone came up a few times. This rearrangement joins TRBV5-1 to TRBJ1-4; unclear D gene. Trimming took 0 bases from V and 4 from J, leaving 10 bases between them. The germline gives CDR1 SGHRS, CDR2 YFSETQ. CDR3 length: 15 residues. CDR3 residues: CASSLGTAINEKLFF. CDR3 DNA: TGCGCCAGCAGCTTGGGAACAGCCATTAATGAAAAACTGTTTTTT.

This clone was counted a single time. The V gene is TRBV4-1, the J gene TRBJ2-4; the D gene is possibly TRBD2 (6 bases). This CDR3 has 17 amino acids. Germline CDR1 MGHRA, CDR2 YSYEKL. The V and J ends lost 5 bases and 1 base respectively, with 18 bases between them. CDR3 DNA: TGCGCCAGCAGCGCCGGAGGAGCGGGTACCGCCAAAAACATTCAGTACTTC. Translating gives CASSAGGAGTAKNIQYF.